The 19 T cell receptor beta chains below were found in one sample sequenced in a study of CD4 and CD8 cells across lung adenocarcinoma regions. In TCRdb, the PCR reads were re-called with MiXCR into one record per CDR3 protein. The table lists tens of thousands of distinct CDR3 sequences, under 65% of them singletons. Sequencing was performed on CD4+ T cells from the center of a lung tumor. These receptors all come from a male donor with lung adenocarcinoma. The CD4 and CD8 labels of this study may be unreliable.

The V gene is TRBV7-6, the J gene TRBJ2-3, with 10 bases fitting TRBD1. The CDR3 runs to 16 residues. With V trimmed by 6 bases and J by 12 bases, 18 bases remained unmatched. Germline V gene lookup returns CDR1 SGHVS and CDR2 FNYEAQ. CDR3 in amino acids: CASRGKGDRGKNIQYF. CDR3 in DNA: TGTGCCAGCAGGGGAAAGGGGGACAGGGGTAAAAATATTCAGTATTTT.

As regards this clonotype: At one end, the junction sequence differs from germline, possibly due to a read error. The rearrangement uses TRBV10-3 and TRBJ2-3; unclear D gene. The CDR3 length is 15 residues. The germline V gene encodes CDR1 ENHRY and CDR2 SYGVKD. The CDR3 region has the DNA TGTGCCCGGAGCCTCCAGGCTGTGATTACCGATACGCAGTTTTTT. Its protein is CARSLQAVITDTQFF.

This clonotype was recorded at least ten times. The CDR3 sequence is CASSQEDSTDTQYF. CDR3 coding DNA: TGCGCCAGCAGCCAAGAGGACAGCACAGATACGCAGTATTTT. The chain employs TRBV4-1 and TRBJ2-3; D gene uncertain. Germline V CDR1 and CDR2: MGHRA, YSYEKL. The CDR3 consists of 14 residues. The V end was cut by 0 bases, the J end by 0 bases, with 4 bases between.

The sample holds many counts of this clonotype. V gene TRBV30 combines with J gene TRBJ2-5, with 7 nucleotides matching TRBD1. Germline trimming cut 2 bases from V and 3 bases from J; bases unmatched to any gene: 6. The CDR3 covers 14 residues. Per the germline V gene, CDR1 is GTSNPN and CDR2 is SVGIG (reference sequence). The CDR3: CAWSWAGTEETQYF. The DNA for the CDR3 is TGTGCCTGGAGTTGGGCCGGGACAGAAGAGACCCAGTACTTC.

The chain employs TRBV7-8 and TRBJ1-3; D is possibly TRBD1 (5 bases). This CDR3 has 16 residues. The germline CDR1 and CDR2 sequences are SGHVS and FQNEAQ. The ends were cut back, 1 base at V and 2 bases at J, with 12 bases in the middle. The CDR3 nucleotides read TGTGCCAGCAGCTTAGAATCCGGGGCTCCTGGAAACACCATATATTTT. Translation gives CASSLESGAPGNTIYF.

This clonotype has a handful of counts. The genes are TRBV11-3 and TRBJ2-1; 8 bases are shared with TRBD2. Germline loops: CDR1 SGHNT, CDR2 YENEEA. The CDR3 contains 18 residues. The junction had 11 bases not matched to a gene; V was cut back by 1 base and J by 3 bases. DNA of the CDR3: TGTGCCAGCAGCTTAGGGGTACCGGGACTAGAACTCTACAATGAGCAGTTCTTC. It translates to CASSLGVPGLELYNEQFF.

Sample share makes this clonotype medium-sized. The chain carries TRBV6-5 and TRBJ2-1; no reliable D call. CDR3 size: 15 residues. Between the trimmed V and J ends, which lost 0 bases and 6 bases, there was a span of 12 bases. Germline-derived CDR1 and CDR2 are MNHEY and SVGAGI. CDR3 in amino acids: CASSYSAAVANEQFF. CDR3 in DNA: TGTGCCAGCAGTTACTCGGCGGCGGTGGCCAATGAGCAGTTCTTC.

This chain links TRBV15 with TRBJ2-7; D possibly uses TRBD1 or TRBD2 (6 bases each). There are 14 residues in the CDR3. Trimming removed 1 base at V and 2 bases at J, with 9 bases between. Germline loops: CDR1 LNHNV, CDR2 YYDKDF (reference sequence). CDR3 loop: CATSRAGATYEQYF. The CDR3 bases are TGTGCCACCAGCAGAGCGGGGGCAACCTACGAGCAGTACTTC.

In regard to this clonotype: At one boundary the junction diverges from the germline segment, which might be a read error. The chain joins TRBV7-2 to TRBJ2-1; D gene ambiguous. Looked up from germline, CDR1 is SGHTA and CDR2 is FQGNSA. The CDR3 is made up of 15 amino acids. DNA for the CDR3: TGTGCCAGCAGCGCCCAGGCTGTGAGTTCAGATGCGCAGTTTTTT. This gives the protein CASSAQAVSSDAQFF.

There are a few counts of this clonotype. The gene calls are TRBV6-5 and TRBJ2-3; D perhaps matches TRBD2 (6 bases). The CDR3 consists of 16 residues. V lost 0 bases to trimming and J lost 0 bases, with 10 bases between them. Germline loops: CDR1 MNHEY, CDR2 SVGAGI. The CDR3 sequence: CASSYSFGTSTDTQYF. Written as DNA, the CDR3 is TGTGCCAGCAGTTACTCATTCGGGACTAGCACAGATACGCAGTATTTT.

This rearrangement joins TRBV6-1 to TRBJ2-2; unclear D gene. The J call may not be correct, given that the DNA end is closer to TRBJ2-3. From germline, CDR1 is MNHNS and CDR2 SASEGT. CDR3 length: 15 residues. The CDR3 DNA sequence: TGTGCCCTGAGACTCCAGTCTGGAATTACAGATGAGCAGTATTTT. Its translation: CALRLQSGITDEQYF.

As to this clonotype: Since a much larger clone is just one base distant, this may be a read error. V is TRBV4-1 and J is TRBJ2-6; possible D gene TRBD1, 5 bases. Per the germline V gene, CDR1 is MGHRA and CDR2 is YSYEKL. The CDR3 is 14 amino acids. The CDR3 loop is CASSERSGANVPTF. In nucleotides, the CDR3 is TGCGCCAGCAGTGAGCGTTCTGGGGCCAACGTCCCGACTTTC.

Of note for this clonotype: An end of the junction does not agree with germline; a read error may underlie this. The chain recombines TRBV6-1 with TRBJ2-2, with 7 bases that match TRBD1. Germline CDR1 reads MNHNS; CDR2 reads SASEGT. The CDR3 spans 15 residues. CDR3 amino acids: CARSPQTGMAGALYF. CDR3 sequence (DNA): TGTGCCAGGAGTCCCCAGACAGGGATGGCCGGTGCGCTGTATTTT.

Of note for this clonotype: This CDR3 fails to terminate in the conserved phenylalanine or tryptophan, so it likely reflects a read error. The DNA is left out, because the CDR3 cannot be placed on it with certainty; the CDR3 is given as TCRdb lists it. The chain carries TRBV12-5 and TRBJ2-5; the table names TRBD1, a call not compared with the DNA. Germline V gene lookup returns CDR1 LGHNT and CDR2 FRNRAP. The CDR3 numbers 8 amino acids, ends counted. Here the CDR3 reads CRDRVSPC.

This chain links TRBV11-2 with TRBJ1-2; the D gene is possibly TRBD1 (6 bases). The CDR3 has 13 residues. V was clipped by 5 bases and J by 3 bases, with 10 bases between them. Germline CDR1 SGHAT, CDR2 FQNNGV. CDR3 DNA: TGTGCCAGCAGCGTTTGGACAGACTATGGCTACACCTTC. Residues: CASSVWTDYGYTF.

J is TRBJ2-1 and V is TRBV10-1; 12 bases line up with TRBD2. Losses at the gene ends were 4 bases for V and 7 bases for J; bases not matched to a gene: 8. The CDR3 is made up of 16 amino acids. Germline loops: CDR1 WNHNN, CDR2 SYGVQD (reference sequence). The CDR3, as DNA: TGCGCCAGCAGTGGGAGACTAGCGGGAGTTGTAAATGAGCAGTTCTTC. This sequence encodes CASSGRLAGVVNEQFF.

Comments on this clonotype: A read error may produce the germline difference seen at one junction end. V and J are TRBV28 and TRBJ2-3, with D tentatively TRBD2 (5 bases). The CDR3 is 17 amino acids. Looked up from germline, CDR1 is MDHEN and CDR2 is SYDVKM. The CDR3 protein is CASSLGKVALTKDMQYF. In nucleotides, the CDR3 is TGTGCCAGCAGTTTGGGAAAGGTAGCGCTTACCAAAGATATGCAGTATTTT. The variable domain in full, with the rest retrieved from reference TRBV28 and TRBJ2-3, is DVKVTQSSRYLVKRTGEKVFLECVQDMDHENMFWYRQDPGLGLRLIYFSYDVKMKEKGDIPEGYSVSREKKERFSLILESASTNQTSMYLCASSLGKVALTKDMQYFGPGTRLTVL.

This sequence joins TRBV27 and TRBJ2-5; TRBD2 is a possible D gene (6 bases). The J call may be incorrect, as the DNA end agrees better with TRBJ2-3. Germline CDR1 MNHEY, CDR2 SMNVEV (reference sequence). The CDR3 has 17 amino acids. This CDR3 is CASSAGRGACDQETQYF. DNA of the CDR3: TGTGCCAGCAGTGCGGGCCGCGGGGCTTGTGACCAAGAGACCCAGTATTTT.

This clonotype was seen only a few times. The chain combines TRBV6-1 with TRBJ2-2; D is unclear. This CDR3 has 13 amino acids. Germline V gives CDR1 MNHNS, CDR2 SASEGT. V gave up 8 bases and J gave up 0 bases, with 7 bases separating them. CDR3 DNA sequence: TGTGCCAGCCCCCATCCGAACACCGGGGAGCTGTTTTTT. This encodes CASPHPNTGELFF.